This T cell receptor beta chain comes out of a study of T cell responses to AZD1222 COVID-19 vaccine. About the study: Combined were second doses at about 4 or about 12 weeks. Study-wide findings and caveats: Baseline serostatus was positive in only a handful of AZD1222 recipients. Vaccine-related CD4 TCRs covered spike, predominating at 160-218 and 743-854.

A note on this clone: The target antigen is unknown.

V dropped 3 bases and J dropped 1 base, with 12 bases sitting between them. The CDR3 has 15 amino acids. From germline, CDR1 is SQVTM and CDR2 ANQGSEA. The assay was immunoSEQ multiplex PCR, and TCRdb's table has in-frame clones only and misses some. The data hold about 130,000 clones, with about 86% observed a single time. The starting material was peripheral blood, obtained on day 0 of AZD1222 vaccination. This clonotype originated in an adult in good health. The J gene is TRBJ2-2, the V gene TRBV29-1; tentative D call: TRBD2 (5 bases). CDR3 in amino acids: CSVDGRAGNTGELFF. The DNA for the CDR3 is TGCAGCGTTGATGGGCGGGCAGGGAACACCGGGGAGCTGTTTTTT.